This is a list of T cell receptor beta chains from one sample in a study of Ad26.COV2.S vaccination and SARS-CoV-2 variants. Method: immunoSEQ multiplex PCR; TCRdb's copy keeps in-frame clones and lacks some. The repertoire holds approximately 420,000 clones, with roughly 90% as singletons. The sample in question was peripheral blood, obtained in a trial of Ad26.COV2.S vaccine versus placebo. All receptors derive from a person aged 18-65 years who received the Ad26.COV2.S COVID-19 vaccine or a placebo. CDR3s include the opening cysteine and the closing phenylalanine or tryptophan. The D gene is left open where the match is weak. Clone sizes are given selectively: once, few, many, or a class where the clone is expanded.

NA	TRBV11-2	17	TRBJ2-2	once	TGTGCCAGCAGCTTAGTTTCTAGACAGGCCAAGGGCGGGGAGCTGTTTTTT	CASSLVSRQAKGGELFF
NA	TRBV30	13	TRBJ2-7	NA	TGTGCCTGGAGTGTACCCCGATCCTACGAGCAGTACTTC	CAWSVPRSYEQYF
NA	TRBV7-8	18	TRBJ2-3	once	TGTGCCAGCAGCTTAGTTTCGGCGGGGACCCTTTTCACAGATACGCAGTATTTT	CASSLVSAGTLFTDTQYF
NA	TRBV2	13	TRBJ2-2	once	TGTGCCAGCAGTGGGGCGGTTCTGGGGGAGCTGTTTTTT	CASSGAVLGELFF
NA	TRBV30	14	TRBJ1-4	NA	TGTGCCTGGAGACGAAGGGCAACTAATGAAAAACTGTTTTTT	CAWRRRATNEKLFF
NA	TRBV3-1/TRBV3-2	15	TRBJ2-2	NA	TGTGCCAGCAGCCCTCGACAGACGAACACCGGGGAGCTGTTTTTT	CASSPRQTNTGELFF
TRBD1	TRBV7-9	17	TRBJ2-7	NA	TGTGCCAGCAGCTTAGTAGGGGACAGGCGGAATCATAACGAGCAGTACTTC	CASSLVGDRRNHNEQYF
NA	TRBV6-2/TRBV6-3	12	TRBJ1-2	NA	TGTGCCAGCAGTACCCCCAACTATGGCTACACCTTC	CASSTPNYGYTF
TRBD1	TRBV5-4	18	TRBJ2-7	NA	TGTGCCAGCAGCTTGTCCGGGACAGGGAGAGGGGGCTCCTACGAGCAGTACTTC	CASSLSGTGRGGSYEQYF
NA	TRBV7-9	12	TRBJ2-7	NA	TGTGCCAGCAGCTCCATGGTCGACGAGCAGTACTTC	CASSSMVDEQYF
NA	TRBV7-2	15	TRBJ2-1	NA	TGTGCCAGCAGCTCCTCGGGACGGAACTACAATGAGCAGTTCTTC	CASSSSGRNYNEQFF
TRBD2	TRBV3-1/TRBV3-2	15	TRBJ2-1	NA	TGTGCCAGCAGCCAACAGGGACTAGGCTACAATGAGCAGTTCTTC	CASSQQGLGYNEQFF
TRBD2	TRBV7-2	15	TRBJ2-5	NA	TGTGCCAGCAGCGATGGGACTAGCGGACAAGAGACCCAGTACTTC	CASSDGTSGQETQYF
TRBD1	TRBV29-1	15	TRBJ2-2	NA	TGCAGCGTTCAGAGGACGGGACAGGGTTTCGGGGAGCTGTTTTTT	CSVQRTGQGFGELFF
NA	TRBV7-2	14	TRBJ2-7	NA	TGTGCCAGCAGCTTGATCGATCGAACCTACGAGCAGTACTTC	CASSLIDRTYEQYF
NA	TRBV5-5	14	TRBJ1-3	few	TGTGCCAGCACCCCGACAGTCTCTGGAAACACCATATATTTT	CASTPTVSGNTIYF
NA	TRBV3-1/TRBV3-2	12	TRBJ2-1	NA	TGTGCCAGCAGCAAATCTCCTGAGGAGCAGTTCTTC	CASSKSPEEQFF
NA	TRBV6-6	12	TRBJ2-7	NA	TGTGCCAGCAGGAACAGGGACTACGAGCAGTACTTC	CASRNRDYEQYF
NA	TRBV11-3	13	TRBJ2-7	NA	TGTGCCCAAAAAGGGGTTCCCAGGCACGAGCAGTACTTC	CAQKGVPRHEQYF
NA	TRBV15	15	TRBJ1-2	NA	TGTGCCACCAGCAGAGATTATAGCAGGGCTTATGGCTACACCTTC	CATSRDYSRAYGYTF
NA	TRBV10-1	14	TRBJ1-5	NA	TGCGCCAGCAGTGATGTCGGGAGGGGTCAGCCCCAGCATTTT	CASSDVGRGQPQHF
NA	TRBV18	15	TRBJ1-4	NA	TGTGCCAGCTCACCACGGCAGGACAAGGGAGAAAAACTGTTTTTT	CASSPRQDKGEKLFF
NA	TRBV19	17	TRBJ2-4	NA	TGTGCCAGTAGTACCCACGGGGGCGCTGGAGCCAAAAACATTCAGTACTTC	CASSTHGGAGAKNIQYF
NA	TRBV6-5	13	TRBJ1-2	NA	TGTGCCAGCAGTCGACAGCAATACTATGGCTACACCTTC	CASSRQQYYGYTF
NA	TRBV7-6	13	TRBJ2-7	NA	TGTGCCAGCAGCAGGGACTTGACTTACGAGCAGTACTTC	CASSRDLTYEQYF
TRBD1	TRBV19	15	TRBJ2-7	NA	TGTGCCAGTAGTCCCCGAGACAGGGGGCCCTACGAGCAGTACTTC	CASSPRDRGPYEQYF
NA	TRBV7-7	13	TRBJ1-1	NA	TGTGCTAGCAGCTTAGAAAGGGGACCAAAAGCTTTCTTT	CASSLERGPKAFF
TRBD1	TRBV3-1/TRBV3-2	15	TRBJ2-7	NA	TGTGCCAGCAGCCAAGACTGGGACAGGGGGGACGAGCAGTACTTC	CASSQDWDRGDEQYF
TRBD1	TRBV7-9	16	TRBJ2-1	once	TGTGCCAGCAGCACGTACAGGGGAAGCTCCTACAATGAGCAGTTCTTC	CASSTYRGSSYNEQFF
TRBD1	TRBV5-4	14	TRBJ1-1	NA	TGTGCCAGCAGCTTCAGACAGGGGGTACCTGAAGCTTTCTTT	CASSFRQGVPEAFF
NA	TRBV6-5	13	TRBJ1-6	NA	TGTGCCAGCAGGAGACAGGAGAATTCACCCCTCCACTTT	CASRRQENSPLHF